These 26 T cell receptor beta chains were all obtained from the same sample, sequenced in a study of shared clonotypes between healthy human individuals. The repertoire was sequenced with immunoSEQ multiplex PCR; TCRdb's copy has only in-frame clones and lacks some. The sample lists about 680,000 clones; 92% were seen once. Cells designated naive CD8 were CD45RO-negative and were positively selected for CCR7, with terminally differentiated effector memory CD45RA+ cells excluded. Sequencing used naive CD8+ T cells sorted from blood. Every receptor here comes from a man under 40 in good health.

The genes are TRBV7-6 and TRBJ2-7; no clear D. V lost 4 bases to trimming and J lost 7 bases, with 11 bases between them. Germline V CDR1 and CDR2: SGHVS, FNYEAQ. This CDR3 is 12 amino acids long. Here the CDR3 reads CASSSPWGEQYF. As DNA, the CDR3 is TGTGCCAGCAGCTCCCCCTGGGGAGAGCAGTACTTC.

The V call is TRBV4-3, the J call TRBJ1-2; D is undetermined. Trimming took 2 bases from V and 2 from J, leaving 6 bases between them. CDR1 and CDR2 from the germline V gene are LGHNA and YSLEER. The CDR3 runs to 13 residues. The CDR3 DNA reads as TGCGCCAGCAGCCAATGGGTGAACTATGGCTACACCTTC. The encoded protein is CASSQWVNYGYTF.

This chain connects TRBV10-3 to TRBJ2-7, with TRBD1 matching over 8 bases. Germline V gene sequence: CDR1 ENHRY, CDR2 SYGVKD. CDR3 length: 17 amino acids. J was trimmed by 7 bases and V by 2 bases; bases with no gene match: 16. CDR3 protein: CAISEQDRVIFRGEQYF. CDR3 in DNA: TGTGCCATCAGTGAGCAGGACAGGGTGATTTTCAGGGGAGAGCAGTACTTC.

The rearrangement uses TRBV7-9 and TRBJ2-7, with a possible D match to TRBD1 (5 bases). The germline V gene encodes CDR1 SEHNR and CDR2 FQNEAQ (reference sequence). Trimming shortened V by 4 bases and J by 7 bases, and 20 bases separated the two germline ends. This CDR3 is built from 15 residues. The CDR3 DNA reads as TGTGCCAGCAGCTCCCGAAGGGGTTCGGTTGAGGAGCAGTACTTC. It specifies CASSSRRGSVEEQYF. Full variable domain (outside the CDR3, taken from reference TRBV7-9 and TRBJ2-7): DTGVSQNPRHKITKRGQNVTFRCDPISEHNRLYWYRQTLGQGPEFLTYFQNEAQLEKSRLLSDRFSAERPKGSFSTLEIQRTEQGDSAMYLCASSSRRGSVEEQYFGPGTRLTVT.

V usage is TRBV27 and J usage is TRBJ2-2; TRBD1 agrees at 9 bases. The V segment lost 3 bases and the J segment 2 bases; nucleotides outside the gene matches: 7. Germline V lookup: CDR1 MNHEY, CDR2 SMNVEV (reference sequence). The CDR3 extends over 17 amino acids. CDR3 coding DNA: TGTGCCAGCAGTTTCGCTTCGGACAGGGGCAACACCGGGGAGCTGTTTTTT. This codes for CASSFASDRGNTGELFF.

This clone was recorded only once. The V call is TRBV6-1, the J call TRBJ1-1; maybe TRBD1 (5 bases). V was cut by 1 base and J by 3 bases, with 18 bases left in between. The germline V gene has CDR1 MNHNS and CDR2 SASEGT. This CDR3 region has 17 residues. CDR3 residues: CASSEVPPGGGDTEAFF. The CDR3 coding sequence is TGTGCCAGCAGTGAAGTCCCTCCGGGGGGAGGGGACACTGAAGCTTTCTTT.

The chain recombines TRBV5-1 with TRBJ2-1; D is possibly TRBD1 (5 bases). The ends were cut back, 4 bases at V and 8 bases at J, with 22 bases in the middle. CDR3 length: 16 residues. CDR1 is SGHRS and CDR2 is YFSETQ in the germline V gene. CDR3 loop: CASSEQGNLQSDEQFF. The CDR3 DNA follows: TGCGCCAGCAGCGAGCAGGGCAACCTACAATCAGATGAGCAGTTCTTC.

The CDR3 DNA sequence: TGTGCCAGCAGCTGGACTAGCGGGGCCGGGGCCTACAATGAGCAGTTCTTC. It codes for CASSWTSGAGAYNEQFF. This chain uses TRBV7-2 with TRBJ2-1, with 12 bases fitting TRBD2. The CDR3 length is 17 residues. The germline V gene has CDR1 SGHTA and CDR2 FQGNSA. The junction had 6 bases not matched to a gene; V was cut back by 4 bases and J by 2 bases. Full variable domain (remainder filled in from reference TRBV7-2 and TRBJ2-1): GAGVSQSPSNKVTEKGKDVELRCDPISGHTALYWYRQSLGQGLEFLIYFQGNSAPDKSGLPSDRFSAERTGGSVSTLTIQRTQQEDSAVYLCASSWTSGAGAYNEQFFGPGTRLTVL.

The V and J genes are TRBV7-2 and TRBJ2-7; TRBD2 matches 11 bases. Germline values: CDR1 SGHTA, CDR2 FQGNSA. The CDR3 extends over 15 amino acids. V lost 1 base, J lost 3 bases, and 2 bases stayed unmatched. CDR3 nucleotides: TGTGCCAGCAGCTTAGAACTAGCGGGAGTCTACGAGCAGTACTTC. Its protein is CASSLELAGVYEQYF.

In nucleotides, the CDR3 is TGTGCCAGCAGTGGGTCGGACAGACAAACCTACGAGCAGTACTTC. The encoded protein is CASSGSDRQTYEQYF. V and J are TRBV2 and TRBJ2-7; D perhaps matches TRBD1 (6 bases). Germline CDR1 and CDR2: SNHLY and FYNNEI. The V end lost 4 bases, the J end lost 2 bases, and 15 bases lay between the germline ends. The CDR3 is made up of 15 amino acids. The full variable domain, with the rest looked up from reference TRBV2 and TRBJ2-7, is EPEVTQTPSHQVTQMGQEVILRCVPISNHLYFYWYRQILGQKVEFLVSFYNNEISEKSEIFDDQFSVERPDGSNFTLKIRSTKLEDSAMYFCASSGSDRQTYEQYFGPGTRLTVT.

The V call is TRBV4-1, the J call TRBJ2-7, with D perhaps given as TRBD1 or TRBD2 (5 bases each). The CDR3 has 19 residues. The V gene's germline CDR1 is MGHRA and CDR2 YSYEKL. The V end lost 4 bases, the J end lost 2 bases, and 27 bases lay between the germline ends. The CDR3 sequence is CASSPRDGTHQLGAYEQYF. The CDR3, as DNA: TGCGCCAGCAGCCCTAGGGACGGTACCCACCAGTTAGGTGCCTACGAGCAGTACTTC.

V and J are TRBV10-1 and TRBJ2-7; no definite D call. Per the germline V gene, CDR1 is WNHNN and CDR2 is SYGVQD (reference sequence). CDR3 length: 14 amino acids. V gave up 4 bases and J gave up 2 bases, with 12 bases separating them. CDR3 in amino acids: CASSGQEGAYEQYF. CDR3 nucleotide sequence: TGCGCCAGCAGTGGTCAGGAAGGTGCCTACGAGCAGTACTTC.

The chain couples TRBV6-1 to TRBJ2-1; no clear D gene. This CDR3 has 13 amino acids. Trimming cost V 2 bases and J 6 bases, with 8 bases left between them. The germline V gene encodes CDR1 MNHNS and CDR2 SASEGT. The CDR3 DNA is TGTGCCAGCAGTGAAATCTCCGGCAATGAGCAGTTCTTC. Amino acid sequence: CASSEISGNEQFF.

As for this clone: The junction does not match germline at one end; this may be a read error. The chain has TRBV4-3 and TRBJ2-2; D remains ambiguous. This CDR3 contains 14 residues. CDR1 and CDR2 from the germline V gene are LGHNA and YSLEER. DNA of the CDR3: TGCGCCAGCAACCAATTTTACGGCACCGGGGAGCTGTTTTTT. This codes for CASNQFYGTGELFF.

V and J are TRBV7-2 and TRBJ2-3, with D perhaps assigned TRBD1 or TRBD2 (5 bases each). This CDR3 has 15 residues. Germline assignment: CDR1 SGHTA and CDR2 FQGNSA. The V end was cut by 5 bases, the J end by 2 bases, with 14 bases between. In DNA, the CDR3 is TGTGCCAGCAGCCCTTGGGACGGTCCCACAGATACGCAGTATTTT. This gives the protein CASSPWDGPTDTQYF.

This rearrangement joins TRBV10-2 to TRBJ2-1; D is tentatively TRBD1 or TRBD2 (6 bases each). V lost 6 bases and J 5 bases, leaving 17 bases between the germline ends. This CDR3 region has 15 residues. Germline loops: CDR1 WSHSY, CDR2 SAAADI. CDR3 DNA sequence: TGCGCCAGCAGCCCAGGGGCTAGCGTCAACAATGAGCAGTTCTTC. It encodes CASSPGASVNNEQFF.

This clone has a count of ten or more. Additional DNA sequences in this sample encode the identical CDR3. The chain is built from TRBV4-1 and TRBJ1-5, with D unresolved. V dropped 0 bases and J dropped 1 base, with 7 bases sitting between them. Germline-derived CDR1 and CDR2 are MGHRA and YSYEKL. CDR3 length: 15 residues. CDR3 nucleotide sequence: TGCGCCAGCAGCCAAGATATGGGCAGCAATCAGCCCCAGCATTTT. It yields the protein CASSQDMGSNQPQHF.

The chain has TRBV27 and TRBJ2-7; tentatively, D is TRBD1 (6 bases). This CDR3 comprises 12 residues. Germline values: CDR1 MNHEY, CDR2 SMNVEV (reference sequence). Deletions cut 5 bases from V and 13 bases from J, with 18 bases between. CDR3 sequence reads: CASSTQGSEEYF. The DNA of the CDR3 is TGTGCCAGCAGTACACAGGGTTCGGAGGAATACTTC.

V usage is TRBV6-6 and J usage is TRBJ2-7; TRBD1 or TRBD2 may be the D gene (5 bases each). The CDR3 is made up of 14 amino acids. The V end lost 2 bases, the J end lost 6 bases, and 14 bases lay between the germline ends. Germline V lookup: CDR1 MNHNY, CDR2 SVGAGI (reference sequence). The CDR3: CASSYLPIGGEQYF. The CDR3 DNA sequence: TGTGCCAGCAGTTACCTCCCCATTGGGGGCGAGCAGTACTTC.

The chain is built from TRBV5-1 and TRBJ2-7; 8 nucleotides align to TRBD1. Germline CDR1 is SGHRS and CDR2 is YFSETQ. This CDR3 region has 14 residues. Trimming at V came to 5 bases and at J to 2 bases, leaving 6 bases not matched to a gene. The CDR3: CASRPGQGPYEQYF. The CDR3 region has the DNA TGCGCCAGCAGGCCCGGACAGGGTCCCTACGAGCAGTACTTC.

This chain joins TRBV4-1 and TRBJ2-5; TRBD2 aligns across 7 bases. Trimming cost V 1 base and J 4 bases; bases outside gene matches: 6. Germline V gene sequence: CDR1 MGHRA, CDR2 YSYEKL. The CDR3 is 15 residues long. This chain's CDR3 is CASSQALAVGETQYF. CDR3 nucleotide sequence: TGCGCCAGCAGCCAAGCTCTAGCGGTGGGAGAGACCCAGTACTTC.

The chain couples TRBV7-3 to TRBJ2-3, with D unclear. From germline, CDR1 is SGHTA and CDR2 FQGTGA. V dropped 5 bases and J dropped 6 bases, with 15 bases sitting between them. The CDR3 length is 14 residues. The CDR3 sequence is CASSPDGLSDTQYF. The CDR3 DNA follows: TGTGCCAGCAGCCCGGATGGCCTTTCGGATACGCAGTATTTT.

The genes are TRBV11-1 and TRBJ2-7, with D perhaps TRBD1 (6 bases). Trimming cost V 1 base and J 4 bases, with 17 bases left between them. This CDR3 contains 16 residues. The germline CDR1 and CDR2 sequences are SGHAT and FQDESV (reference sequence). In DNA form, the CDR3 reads TGTGCCAGCAGCTTAGATCTTGGAGGACAGACGTACGAGCAGTACTTC. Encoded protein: CASSLDLGGQTYEQYF.

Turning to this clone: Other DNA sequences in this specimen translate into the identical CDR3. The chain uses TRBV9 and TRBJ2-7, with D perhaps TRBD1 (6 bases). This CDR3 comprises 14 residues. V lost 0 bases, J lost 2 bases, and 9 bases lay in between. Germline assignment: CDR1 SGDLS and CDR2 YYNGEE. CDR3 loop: CASSVAPGAYEQYF. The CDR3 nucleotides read TGTGCCAGCAGCGTAGCTCCAGGGGCCTACGAGCAGTACTTC.

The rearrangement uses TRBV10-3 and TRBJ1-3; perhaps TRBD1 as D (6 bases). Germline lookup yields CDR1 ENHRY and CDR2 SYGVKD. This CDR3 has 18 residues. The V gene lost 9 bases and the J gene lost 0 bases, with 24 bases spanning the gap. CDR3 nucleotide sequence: TGTGCCATAACCCCCGTCGACAGGACCCTTCACTCTGGAAACACCATATATTTT. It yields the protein CAITPVDRTLHSGNTIYF.

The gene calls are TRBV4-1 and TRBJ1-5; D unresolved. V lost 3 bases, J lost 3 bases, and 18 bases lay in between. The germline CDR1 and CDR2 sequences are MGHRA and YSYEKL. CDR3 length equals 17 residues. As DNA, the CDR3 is TGCGCCAGCAGCCAGGGCTTGGAGCCACCAAACAATCAGCCCCAGCATTTT. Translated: CASSQGLEPPNNQPQHF.